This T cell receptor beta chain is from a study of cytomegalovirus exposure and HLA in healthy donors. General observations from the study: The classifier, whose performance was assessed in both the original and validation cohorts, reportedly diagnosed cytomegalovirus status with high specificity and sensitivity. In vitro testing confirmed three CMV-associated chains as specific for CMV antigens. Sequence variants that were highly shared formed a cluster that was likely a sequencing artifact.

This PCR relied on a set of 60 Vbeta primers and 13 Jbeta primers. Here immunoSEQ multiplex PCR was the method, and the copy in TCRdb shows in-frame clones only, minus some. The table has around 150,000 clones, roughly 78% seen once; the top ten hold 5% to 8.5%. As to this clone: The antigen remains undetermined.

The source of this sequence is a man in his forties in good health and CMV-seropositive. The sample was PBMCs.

The CDR3 DNA reads as TGTGCCAGCAGATCTACAGGGGCTGCGACCCAGTACTTC. Amino acid sequence: CASRSTGAATQYF. The J gene is TRBJ2-5, the V gene TRBV27, with 7 bases identical to TRBD1. V trimming: 6 bases; J trimming: 7 bases; junction bases outside the gene matches: 8. This CDR3 spans 13 amino acids. Germline values: CDR1 MNHEY, CDR2 SMNVEV (reference sequence).